This T cell receptor beta chain was obtained from a study of Ad26.COV2.S vaccination and SARS-CoV-2 variants. Study details: Administration of Ad26.COV2.S was intramuscular, either once or twice 56 days apart.

The treatment was: about 20 received Ad26.COV2.S at low or high dose, single or two shots; about 5 received placebo; per-sample allocation not given. Vaccine and placebo recipients were sampled on day 63 after the first injection. On this clone itself: The antigen remains unidentified.

Study findings and constraints: Spike-specific responses of CD8+ and CD4+ T cells were reported to display substantial breadth after vaccination.

Clones were read by immunoSEQ multiplex PCR, and TCRdb kept only the in-frame ones, dropping some. Of approximately 420,000 clones detected, 75% to 90% appear once; the ten largest clones hold approximately 3.7%. CDR3 size: 13 residues. V was cut by 3 bases and J by 6 bases, with 11 bases left in between. Germline V lookup: CDR1 SGHAT, CDR2 FQNNGV. This chain connects TRBV11-2 to TRBJ1-1, with D possibly being TRBD1 (5 bases). This clonotype originated in a person between 18 and 59 years old who received the Ad26.COV2.S COVID-19 vaccine or a placebo. Specimen: peripheral blood, collected in a trial of Ad26.COV2.S vaccine versus placebo. DNA for the CDR3: TGTGCCAGCAGCTTCCAGGGTATCTCTGAAGCTTTCTTT. Translated, it gives CASSFQGISEAFF.